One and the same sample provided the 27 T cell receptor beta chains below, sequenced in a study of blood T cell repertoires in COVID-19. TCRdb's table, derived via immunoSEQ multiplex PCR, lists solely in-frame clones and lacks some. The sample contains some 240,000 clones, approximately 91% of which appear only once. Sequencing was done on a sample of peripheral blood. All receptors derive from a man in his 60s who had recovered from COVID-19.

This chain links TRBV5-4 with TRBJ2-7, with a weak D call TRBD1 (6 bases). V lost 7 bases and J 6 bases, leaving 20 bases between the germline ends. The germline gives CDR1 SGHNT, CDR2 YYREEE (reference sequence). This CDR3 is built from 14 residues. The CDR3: CASSTGDRPFEQYF. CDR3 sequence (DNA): TGTGCCAGCTCCACCGGAGACAGGCCATTCGAGCAGTACTTC.

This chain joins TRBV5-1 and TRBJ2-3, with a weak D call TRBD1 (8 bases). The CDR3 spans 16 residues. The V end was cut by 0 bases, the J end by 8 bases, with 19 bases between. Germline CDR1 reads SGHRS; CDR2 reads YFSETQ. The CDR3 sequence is CASSLEGTGWEGTQYF. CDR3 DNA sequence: TGCGCCAGCAGCTTGGAGGGGACAGGTTGGGAGGGTACGCAGTATTTT.

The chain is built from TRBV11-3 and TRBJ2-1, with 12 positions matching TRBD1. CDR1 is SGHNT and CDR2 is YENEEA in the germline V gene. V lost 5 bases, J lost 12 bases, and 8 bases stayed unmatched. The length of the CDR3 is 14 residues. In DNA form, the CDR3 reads TGTGCCAGCAGCCTCCCGGGACAGGGGGCGCGGCAGTTCTTC. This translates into CASSLPGQGARQFF.

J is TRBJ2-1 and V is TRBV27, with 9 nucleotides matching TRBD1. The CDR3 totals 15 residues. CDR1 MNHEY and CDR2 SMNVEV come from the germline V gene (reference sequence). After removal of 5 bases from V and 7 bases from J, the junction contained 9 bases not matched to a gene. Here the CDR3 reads CASSLNRGLDNEQFF. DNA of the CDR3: TGTGCCAGCAGTCTAAACAGGGGGCTGGATAATGAGCAGTTCTTC.

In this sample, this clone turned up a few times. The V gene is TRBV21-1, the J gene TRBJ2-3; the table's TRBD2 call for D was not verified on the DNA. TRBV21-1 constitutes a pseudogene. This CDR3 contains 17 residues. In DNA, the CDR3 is TGTGCCAGCAGCAAAGTTTTAGCGGGGGGTTTTAGGGATACGCAGTATTTT. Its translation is CASSKVLAGGFRDTQYF.

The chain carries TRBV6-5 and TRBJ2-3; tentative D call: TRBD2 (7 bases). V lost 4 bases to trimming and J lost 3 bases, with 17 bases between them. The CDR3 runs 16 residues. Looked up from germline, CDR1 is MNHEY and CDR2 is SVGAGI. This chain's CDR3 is CASSFVGGPGTDTQYF. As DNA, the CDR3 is TGTGCCAGCAGTTTCGTCGGGGGGCCGGGAACAGATACGCAGTATTTT.

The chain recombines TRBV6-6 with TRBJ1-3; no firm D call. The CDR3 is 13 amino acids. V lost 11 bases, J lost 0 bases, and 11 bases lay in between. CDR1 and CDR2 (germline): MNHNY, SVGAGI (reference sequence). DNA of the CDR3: TGTGCCGCCTCCCTCTACTCTGGAAACACCATATATTTT. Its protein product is CAASLYSGNTIYF.

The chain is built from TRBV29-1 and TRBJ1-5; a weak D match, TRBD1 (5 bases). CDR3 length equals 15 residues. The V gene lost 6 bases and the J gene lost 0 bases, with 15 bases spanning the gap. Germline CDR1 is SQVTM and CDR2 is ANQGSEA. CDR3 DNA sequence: TGCAGCGTCCTATCAGGGATAGGTAGCAATCAGCCCCAGCATTTT. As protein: CSVLSGIGSNQPQHF.

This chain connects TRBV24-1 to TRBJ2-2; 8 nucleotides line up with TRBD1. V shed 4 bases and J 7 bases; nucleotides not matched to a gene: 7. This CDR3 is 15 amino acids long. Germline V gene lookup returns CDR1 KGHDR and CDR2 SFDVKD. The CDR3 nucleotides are TGTGCCACCAGTGACTCGACAGGGGCGGTCGGGGAGCTGTTTTTT. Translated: CATSDSTGAVGELFF.

The CDR3 is CASSFPGTSGVNEQFF. The CDR3 DNA sequence: TGTGCCAGCAGTTTCCCCGGGACTAGCGGCGTTAATGAGCAGTTCTTC. The chain uses TRBV28 and TRBJ2-1, with 11 bases aligning to TRBD2. V was clipped by 3 bases and J by 7 bases; unmatched bases: 8. The CDR3 has 16 residues. Looked up from germline, CDR1 is MDHEN and CDR2 is SYDVKM.

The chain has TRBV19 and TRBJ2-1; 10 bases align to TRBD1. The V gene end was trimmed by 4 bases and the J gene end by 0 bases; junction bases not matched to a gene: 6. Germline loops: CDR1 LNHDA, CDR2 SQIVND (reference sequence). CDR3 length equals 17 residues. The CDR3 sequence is CASSTETGGRSYNEQFF. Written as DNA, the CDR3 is TGTGCCAGTAGTACAGAGACAGGGGGCCGCTCCTACAATGAGCAGTTCTTC. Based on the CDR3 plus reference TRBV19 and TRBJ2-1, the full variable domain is DGGITQSPKYLFRKEGQNVTLSCEQNLNHDAMYWYRQDPGQGLRLIYYSQIVNDFQKGDIAEGYSVSREKKESFPLTVTSAQKNPTAFYLCASSTETGGRSYNEQFFGPGTRLTVL.

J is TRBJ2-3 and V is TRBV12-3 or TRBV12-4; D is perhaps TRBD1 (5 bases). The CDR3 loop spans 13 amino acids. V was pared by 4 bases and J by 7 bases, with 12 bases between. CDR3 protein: CASSSQGAYTQYF. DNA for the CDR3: TGTGCCAGCAGTTCGCAGGGTGCATATACGCAGTATTTT.

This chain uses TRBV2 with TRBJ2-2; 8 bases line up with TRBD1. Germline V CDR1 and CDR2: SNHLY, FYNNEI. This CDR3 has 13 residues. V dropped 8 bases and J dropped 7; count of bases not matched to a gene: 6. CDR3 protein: CASRGQEGGELFF. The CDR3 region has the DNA TGTGCCAGCCGGGGACAGGAAGGCGGGGAGCTGTTTTTT.

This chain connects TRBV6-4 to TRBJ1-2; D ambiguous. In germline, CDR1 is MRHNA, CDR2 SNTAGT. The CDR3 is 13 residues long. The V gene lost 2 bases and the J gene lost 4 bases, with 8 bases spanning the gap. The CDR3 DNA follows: TGTGCCAGCAGTGACAACAGCCGCTATGGCTACACCTTC. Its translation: CASSDNSRYGYTF.

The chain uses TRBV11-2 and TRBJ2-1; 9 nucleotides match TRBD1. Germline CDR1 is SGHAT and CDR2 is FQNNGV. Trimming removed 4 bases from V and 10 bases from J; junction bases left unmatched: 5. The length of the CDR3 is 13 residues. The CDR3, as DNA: TGTGCCAGCAGCTCTGGACAGGGGAGGGAGCAGTTCTTC. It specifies CASSSGQGREQFF.

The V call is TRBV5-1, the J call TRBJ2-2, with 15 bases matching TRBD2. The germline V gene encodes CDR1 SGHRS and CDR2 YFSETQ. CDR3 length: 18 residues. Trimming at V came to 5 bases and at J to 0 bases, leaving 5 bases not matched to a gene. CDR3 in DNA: TGCGCCAGCAGTTGGGGACTAGCGGGGGGCGCGAACACCGGGGAGCTGTTTTTT. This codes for CASSWGLAGGANTGELFF.

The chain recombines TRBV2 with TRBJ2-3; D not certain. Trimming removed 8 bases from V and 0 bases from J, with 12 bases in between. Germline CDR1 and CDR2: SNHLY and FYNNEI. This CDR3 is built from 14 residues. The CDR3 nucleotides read TGTGCCAGCTTACTTCGATATAGCACAGATACGCAGTATTTT. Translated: CASLLRYSTDTQYF.

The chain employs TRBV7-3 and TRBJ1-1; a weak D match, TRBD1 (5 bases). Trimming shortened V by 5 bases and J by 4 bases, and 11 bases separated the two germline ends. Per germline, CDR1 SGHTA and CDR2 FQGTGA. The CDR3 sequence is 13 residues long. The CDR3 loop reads CASSSTGSTEAFF. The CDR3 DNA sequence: TGTGCCAGCAGCAGTACAGGAAGCACTGAAGCTTTCTTT.

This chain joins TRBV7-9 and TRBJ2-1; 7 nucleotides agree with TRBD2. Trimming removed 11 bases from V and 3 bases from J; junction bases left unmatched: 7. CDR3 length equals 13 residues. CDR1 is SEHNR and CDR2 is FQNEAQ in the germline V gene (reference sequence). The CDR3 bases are TGTGCCGGTAAAGGGACTATCTACAATGAGCAGTTCTTC. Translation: CAGKGTIYNEQFF.

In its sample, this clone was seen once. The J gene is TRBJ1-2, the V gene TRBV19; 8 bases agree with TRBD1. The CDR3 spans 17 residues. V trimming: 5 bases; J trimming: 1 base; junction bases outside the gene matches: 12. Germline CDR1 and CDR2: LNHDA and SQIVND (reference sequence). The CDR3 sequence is CASSPGQENKINYGYTF. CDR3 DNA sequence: TGTGCCAGTAGTCCGGGACAGGAGAATAAAATTAACTATGGCTACACCTTC.

The CDR3 loop reads CASSLLLGGYEQYF. CDR3 DNA: TGTGCCAGCAGTTTACTACTAGGAGGATACGAGCAGTACTTC. The chain couples TRBV28 to TRBJ2-7, with D possibly TRBD2 on 5 matching bases. V lost 2 bases to trimming and J lost 4 bases, with 12 bases between them. In germline, CDR1 is MDHEN, CDR2 SYDVKM. The CDR3 has 14 amino acids.

As DNA, the CDR3 is TGTGCCAGCAGCCAAGATTTGGGACTAGCGGGAATAGCCAAAAACATTCAGTACTTC. It translates to CASSQDLGLAGIAKNIQYF. The rearrangement links TRBV3-1 (or the pseudogene TRBV3-2) to TRBJ2-4, with TRBD2 identical over 13 bases. The CDR3 length is 19 residues. V shed 0 bases and J 0 bases; nucleotides not matched to a gene: 5. Germline V gives CDR1 LGHDT, CDR2 YNNKEL (reference sequence).

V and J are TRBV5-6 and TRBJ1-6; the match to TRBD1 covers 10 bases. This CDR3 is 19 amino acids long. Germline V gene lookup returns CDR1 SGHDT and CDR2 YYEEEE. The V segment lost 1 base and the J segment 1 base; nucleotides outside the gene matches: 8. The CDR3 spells CASSLYRDRGYSYNSPLHF. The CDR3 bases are TGTGCCAGCAGCTTGTATCGGGACAGGGGCTATTCCTATAATTCACCCCTCCACTTT.

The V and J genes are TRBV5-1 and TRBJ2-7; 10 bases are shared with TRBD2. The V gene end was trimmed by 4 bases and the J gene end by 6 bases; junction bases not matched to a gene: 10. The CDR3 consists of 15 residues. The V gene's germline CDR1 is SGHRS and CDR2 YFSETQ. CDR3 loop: CASSVEGLAIGEQYF. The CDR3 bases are TGCGCCAGCAGCGTTGAGGGACTAGCGATAGGCGAGCAGTACTTC.

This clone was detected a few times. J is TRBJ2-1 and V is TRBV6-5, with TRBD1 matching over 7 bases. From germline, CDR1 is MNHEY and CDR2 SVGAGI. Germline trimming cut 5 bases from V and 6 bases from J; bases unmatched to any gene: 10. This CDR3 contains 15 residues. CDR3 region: CASSTLGQRGNEQFF. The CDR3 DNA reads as TGTGCCAGCAGTACTCTGGGACAGCGAGGCAATGAGCAGTTCTTC.

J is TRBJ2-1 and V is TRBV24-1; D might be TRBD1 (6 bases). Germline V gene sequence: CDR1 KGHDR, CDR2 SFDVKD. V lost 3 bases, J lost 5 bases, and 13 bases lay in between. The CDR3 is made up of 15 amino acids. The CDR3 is CATSDRAGTNNEQFF. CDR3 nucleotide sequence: TGTGCCACCAGTGATCGAGCAGGGACAAACAATGAGCAGTTCTTC.

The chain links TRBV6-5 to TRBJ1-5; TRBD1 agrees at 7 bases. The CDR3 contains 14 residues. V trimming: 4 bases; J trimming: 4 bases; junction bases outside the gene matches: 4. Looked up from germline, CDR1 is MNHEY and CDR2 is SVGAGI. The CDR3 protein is CASSSGQRNQPQHF. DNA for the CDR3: TGTGCCAGCAGTTCGGGACAGAGAAATCAGCCCCAGCATTTT.